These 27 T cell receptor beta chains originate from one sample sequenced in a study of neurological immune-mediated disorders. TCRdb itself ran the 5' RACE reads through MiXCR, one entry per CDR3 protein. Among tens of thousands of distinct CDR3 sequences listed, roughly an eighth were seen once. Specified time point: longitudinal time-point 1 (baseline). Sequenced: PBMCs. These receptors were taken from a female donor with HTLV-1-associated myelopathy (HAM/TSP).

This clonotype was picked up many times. In nucleotides, the CDR3 is TGTGCCAGCAGTTCCGGGACAGGGTTTCGGGAGACCCAGTACTTC. This sequence encodes CASSSGTGFRETQYF. The chain is built from TRBV27 and TRBJ2-5, with 9 bases identical to TRBD1. Germline trimming cut 4 bases from V and 5 bases from J; bases unmatched to any gene: 8. CDR3 length: 15 residues. The germline gives CDR1 MNHEY, CDR2 SMNVEV (reference sequence).

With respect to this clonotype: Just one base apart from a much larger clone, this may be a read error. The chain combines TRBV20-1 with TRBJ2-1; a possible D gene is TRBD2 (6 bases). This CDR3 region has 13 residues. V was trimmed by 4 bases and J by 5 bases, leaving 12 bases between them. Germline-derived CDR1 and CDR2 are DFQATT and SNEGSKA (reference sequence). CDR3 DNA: TGCAGTGCTAAGCCGGGGGTCCACAATGAGCAGTTCTTC. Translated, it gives CSAKPGVHNEQFF.

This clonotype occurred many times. The CDR3 here is CSARDRRTGSRNYGYTF. The CDR3 bases are TGCAGTGCTAGAGATAGGCGGACAGGGTCTCGAAACTATGGCTACACCTTC. The rearrangement uses TRBV20-1 and TRBJ1-2; 8 bases are a match to TRBD1. The junction had 11 bases not matched to a gene; V was cut back by 0 bases and J by 2 bases. This CDR3 is built from 17 residues. Germline CDR1 reads DFQATT; CDR2 reads SNEGSKA (reference sequence).

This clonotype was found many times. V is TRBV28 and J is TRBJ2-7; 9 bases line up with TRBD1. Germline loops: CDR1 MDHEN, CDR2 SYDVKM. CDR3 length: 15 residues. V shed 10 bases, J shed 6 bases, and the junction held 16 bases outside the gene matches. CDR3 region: CATFKRTGAPSEQYF. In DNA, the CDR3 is TGTGCCACCTTCAAGAGGACAGGGGCGCCGTCCGAGCAGTACTTC.

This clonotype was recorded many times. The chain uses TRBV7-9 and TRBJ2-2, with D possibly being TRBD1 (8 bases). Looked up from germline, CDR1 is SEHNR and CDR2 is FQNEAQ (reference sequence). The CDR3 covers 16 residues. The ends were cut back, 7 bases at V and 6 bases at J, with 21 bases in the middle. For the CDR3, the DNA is TGTGCCAGCACCTTGCAGACAACAGGGGGGGCCGGGGAGCTGTTTTTT. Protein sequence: CASTLQTTGGAGELFF.

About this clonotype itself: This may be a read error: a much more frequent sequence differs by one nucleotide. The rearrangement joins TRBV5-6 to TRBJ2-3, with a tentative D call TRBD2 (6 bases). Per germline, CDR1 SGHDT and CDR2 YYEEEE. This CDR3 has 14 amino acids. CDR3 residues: CVSSHASATDTQYF. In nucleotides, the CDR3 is TGTGTCAGCAGCCATGCTAGCGCCACAGATACGCAGTATTTT.

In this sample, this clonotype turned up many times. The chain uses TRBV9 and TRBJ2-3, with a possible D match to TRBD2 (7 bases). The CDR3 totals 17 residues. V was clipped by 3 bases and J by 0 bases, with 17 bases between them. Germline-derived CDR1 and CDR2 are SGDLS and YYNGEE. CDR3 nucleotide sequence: TGTGCCAGCAGCGACTGGCGGGGGCCCGATAGCACAGATACGCAGTATTTT. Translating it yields CASSDWRGPDSTDTQYF.

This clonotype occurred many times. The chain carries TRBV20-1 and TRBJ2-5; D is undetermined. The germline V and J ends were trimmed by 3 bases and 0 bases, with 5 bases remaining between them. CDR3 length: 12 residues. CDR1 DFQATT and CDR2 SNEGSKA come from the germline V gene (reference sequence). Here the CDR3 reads CSARMYQETQYF. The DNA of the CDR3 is TGCAGTGCTAGGATGTACCAAGAGACCCAGTACTTC.

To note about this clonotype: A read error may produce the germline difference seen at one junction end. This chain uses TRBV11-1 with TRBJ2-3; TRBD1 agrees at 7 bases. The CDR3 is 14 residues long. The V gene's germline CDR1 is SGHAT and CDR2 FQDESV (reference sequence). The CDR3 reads CASSSHTGEDTQYF. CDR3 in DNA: TGTGCCAGTAGCTCCCATACAGGGGAAGATACGCAGTATTTT. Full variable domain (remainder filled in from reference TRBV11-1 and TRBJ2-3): EAEVAQSPRYKITEKSQAVAFWCDPISGHATLYWYRQILGQGPELLVQFQDESVVDDSQLPKDRFSAERLKGVDSTLKIQPAELGDSAMYLCASSSHTGEDTQYFGPGTRLTVL.

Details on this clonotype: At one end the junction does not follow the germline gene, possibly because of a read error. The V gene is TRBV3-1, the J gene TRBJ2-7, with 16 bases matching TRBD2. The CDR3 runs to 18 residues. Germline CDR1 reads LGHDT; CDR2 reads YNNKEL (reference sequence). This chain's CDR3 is CASSPRTGTSGGANEQCF. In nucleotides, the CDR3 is TGTGCTAGCAGCCCGCGAACCGGGACTAGCGGGGGGGCCAACGAGCAGTGCTTC.

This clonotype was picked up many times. As DNA, the CDR3 is TGTGCCAGCAGCCGAACTAGCGGGGGCGTCAATGAGCAGTTCTTC. It specifies CASSRTSGGVNEQFF. This chain uses TRBV3-1 with TRBJ2-1; TRBD2 matches 11 bases. This CDR3 has 15 residues. Germline lookup yields CDR1 LGHDT and CDR2 YNNKEL (reference sequence). V lost 4 bases to trimming and J lost 6 bases; unmatched junction nucleotides: 5.

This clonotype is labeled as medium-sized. The CDR3 region has the DNA TGTGCCAGCAGTCTCCGGGACAGGGGTGGTGAAGCTTTCTTT. Translated: CASSLRDRGGEAFF. This sequence joins TRBV2 and TRBJ1-1; TRBD1 matches 10 bases. This CDR3 has 14 residues. Germline trimming cut 5 bases from V and 7 bases from J; bases unmatched to any gene: 7. CDR1 and CDR2 (germline): SNHLY, FYNNEI.

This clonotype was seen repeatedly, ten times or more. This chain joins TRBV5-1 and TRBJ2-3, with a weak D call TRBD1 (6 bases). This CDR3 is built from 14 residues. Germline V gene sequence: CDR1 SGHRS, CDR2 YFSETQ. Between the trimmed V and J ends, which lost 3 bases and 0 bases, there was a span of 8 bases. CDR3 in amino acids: CASSWDISTDTQYF. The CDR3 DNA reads TGCGCCAGCAGCTGGGACATAAGCACAGATACGCAGTATTTT.

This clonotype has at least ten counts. CDR3: CSAQGLAGKSPHTNTQYF. The CDR3 nucleotides are TGCAGTGCCCAGGGACTAGCGGGGAAGTCACCCCACACTAATACGCAGTATTTT. The chain couples TRBV20-1 to TRBJ2-3, with 13 bases lining up with TRBD2. This CDR3 contains 18 residues. Germline CDR1 DFQATT, CDR2 SNEGSKA (reference sequence). The junction had 19 bases not matched to a gene; V was cut back by 6 bases and J by 7 bases.

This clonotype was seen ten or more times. Here the CDR3 reads CASSQDGRRDEQFF. CDR3 in DNA: TGCGCCAGCAGCCAAGATGGGAGGAGGGATGAGCAGTTCTTC. The chain combines TRBV4-3 with TRBJ2-1, with D possibly TRBD2 on 6 matching bases. The CDR3 contains 14 residues. V was clipped by 0 bases and J by 8 bases, with 11 bases between them. Germline loops: CDR1 LGHNA, CDR2 YSLEER.

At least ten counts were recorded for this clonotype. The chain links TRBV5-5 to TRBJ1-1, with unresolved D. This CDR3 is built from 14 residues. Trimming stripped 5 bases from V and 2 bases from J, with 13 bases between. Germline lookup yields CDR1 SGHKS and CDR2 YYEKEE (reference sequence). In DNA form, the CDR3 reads TGTGCCAGCAGGTCGGAGACGAGAAACACTGAAGCTTTCTTT. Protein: CASRSETRNTEAFF.

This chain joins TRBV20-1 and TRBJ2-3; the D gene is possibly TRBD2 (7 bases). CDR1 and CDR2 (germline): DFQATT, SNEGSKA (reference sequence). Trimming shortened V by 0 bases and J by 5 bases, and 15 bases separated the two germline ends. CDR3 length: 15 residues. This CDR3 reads CSARDTRGAEDTQYF. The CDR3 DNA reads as TGCAGTGCTAGAGATACCCGGGGGGCGGAAGATACGCAGTATTTT.

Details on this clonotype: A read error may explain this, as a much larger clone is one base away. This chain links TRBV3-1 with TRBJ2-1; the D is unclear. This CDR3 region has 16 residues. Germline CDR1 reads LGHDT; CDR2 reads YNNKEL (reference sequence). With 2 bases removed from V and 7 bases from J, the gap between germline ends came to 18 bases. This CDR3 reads CASSQSVQLGKNEQFF. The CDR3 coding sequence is TGTGCCAGCAGCCAATCGGTCCAGCTGGGGAAAAATGAGCAGTTCTTC.

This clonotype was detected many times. CDR3 sequence (DNA): TGCAGCGTTGAAGATTGGGCAGGGAGCACAGATACGCAGTATTTT. This encodes CSVEDWAGSTDTQYF. The rearrangement joins TRBV29-1 to TRBJ2-3, with a tentative D call TRBD1 (5 bases). The CDR3 is 15 residues long. The germline gives CDR1 SQVTM, CDR2 ANQGSEA. V dropped 0 bases and J dropped 0 bases, with 10 bases sitting between them.

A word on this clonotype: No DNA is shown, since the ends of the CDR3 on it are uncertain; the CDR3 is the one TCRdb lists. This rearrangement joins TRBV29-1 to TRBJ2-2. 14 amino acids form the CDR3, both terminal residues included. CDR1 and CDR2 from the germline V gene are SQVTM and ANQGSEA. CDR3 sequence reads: CSVAGIDNTGSCFF.

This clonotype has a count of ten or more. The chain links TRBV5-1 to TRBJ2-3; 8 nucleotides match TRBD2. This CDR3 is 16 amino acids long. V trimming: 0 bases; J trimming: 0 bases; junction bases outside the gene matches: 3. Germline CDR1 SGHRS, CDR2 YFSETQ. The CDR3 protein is CASSLEVAGSTDTQYF. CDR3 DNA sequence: TGCGCCAGCAGCTTGGAGGTAGCGGGGAGCACAGATACGCAGTATTTT.

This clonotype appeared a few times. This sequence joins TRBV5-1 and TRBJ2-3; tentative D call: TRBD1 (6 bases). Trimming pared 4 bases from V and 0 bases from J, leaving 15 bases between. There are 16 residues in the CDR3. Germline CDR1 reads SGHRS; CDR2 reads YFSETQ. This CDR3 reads CASSLGQRASTDTQYF. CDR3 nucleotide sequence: TGCGCCAGCAGCCTAGGACAGAGGGCTAGCACAGATACGCAGTATTTT.

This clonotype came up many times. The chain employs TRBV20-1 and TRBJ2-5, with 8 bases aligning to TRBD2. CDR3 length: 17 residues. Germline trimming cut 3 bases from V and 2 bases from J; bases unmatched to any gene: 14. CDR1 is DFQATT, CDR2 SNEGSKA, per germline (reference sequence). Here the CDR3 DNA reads TGCAGTGCTAGTAGTACCAGCGGGGGCGCGGGGCAAGAGACCCAGTACTTC. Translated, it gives CSASSTSGGAGQETQYF.

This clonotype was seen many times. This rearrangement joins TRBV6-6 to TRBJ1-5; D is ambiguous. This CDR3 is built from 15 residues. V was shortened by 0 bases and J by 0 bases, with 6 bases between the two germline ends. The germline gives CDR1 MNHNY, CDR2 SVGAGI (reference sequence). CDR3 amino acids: CASSYSRNSNQPQHF. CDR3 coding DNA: TGTGCCAGCAGTTACTCGAGAAATAGCAATCAGCCCCAGCATTTT.

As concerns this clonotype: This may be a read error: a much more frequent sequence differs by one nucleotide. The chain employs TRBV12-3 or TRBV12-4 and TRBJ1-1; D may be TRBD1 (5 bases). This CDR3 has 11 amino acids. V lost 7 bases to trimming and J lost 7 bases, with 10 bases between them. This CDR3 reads CASNPGLEAFF. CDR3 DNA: TGTGCCAGCAACCCGGGACTTGAAGCTTTCTTT.

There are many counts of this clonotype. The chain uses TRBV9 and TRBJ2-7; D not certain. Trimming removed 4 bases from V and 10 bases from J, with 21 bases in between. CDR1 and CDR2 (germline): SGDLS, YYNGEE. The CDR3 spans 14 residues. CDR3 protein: CASSRRFRTDGQYF. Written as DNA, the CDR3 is TGTGCCAGCAGCCGACGTTTTAGGACGGATGGTCAGTACTTC.

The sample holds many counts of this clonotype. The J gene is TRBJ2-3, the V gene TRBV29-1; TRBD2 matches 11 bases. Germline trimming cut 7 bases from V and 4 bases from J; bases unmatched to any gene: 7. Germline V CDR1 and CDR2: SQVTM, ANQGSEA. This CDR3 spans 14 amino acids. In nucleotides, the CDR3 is TGCAGCGCCTCCAGTAGCGGGGGGGCAGATACGCAGTATTTT. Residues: CSASSSGGADTQYF.